This TCR beta chain was sequenced in a study of blood T cell repertoires in COVID-19. The germline CDR1 and CDR2 sequences are SEHNR and FQNEAQ (reference sequence). The CDR3 has 12 residues. The V end lost 5 bases, the J end lost 9 bases, and 11 bases lay between the germline ends. The repertoire was sequenced with immunoSEQ multiplex PCR; TCRdb's copy has only in-frame clones and lacks some. The sample records 60,000 to 90,000 clones, around four fifths being singletons. The sequence was obtained from a man in his sixties with acute or convalescent COVID-19. Sequencing was performed on peripheral blood. V usage is TRBV7-9 and J usage is TRBJ2-1; TRBD2 is a possible D gene (6 bases). This CDR3 is CASSRAGGEQFF. CDR3 nucleotide sequence: TGTGCCAGCAGCCGCGCCGGGGGTGAGCAGTTCTTC. Looking up the rest from reference TRBV7-9 and TRBJ2-1 gives the full variable domain: DTGVSQNPRHKITKRGQNVTFRCDPISEHNRLYWYRQTLGQGPEFLTYFQNEAQLEKSRLLSDRFSAERPKGSFSTLEIQRTEQGDSAMYLCASSRAGGEQFFGPGTRLTVL.